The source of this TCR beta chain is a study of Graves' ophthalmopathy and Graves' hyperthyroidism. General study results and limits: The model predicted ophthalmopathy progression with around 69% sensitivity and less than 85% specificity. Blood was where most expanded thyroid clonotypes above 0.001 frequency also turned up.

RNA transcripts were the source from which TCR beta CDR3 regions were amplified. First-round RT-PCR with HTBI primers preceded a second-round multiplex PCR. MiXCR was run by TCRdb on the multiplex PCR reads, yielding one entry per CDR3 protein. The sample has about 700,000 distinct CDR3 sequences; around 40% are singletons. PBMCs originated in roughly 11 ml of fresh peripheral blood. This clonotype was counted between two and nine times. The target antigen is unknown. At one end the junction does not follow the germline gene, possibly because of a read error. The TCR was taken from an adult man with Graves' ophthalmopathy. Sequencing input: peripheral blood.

The CDR3 protein is CASSLNSQLVYF. The CDR3 region has the DNA TGTGCCAGCAGCTTAAATAGCCAGCTTGTATATTTC. V and J are TRBV7-2 and TRBJ2-7; D is unclear. The CDR3 contains 12 residues. Germline V CDR1 and CDR2: SGHTA, FQGNSA.